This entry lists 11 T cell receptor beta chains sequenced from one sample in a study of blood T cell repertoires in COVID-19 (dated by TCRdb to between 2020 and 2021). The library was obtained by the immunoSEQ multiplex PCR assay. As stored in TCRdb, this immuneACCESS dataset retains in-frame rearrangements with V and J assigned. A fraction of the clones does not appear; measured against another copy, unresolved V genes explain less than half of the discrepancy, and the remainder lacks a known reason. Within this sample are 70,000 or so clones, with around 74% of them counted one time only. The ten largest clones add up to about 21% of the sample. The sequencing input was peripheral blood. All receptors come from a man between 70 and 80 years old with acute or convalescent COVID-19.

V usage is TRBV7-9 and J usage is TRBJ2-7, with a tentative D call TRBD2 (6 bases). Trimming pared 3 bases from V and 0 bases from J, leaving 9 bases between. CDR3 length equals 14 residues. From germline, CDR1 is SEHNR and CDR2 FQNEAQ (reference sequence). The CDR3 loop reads CASSFGRNSYEQYF. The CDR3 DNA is TGTGCCAGCAGCTTTGGGAGGAACTCCTACGAGCAGTACTTC.

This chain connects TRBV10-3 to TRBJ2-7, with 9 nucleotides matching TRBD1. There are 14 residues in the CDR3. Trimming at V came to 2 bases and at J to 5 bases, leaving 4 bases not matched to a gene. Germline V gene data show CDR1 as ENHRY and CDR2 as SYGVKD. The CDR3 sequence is CAISETGGLNEQYF. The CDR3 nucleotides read TGTGCCATCAGTGAGACAGGGGGCTTAAACGAGCAGTACTTC.

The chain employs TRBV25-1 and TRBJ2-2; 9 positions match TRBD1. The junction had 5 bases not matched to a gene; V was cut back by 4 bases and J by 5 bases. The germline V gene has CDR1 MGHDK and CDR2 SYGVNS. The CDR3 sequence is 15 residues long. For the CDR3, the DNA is TGTGCCAGCAGTGCCACAGGGGGCGGGACCGGGGAGCTGTTTTTT. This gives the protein CASSATGGGTGELFF. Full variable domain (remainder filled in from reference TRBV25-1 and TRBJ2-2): EADIYQTPRYLVIGTGKKITLECSQTMGHDKMYWYQQDPGMELHLIHYSYGVNSTEKGDLSSESTVSRIRTEHFPLTLESARPSHTSQYLCASSATGGGTGELFFGEGSRLTVL.

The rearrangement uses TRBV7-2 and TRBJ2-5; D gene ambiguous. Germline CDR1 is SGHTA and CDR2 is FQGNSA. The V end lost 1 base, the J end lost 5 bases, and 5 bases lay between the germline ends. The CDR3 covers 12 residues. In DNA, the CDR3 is TGTGCCAGCAGCTTAGTCCCGGAGACCCAGTACTTC. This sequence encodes CASSLVPETQYF. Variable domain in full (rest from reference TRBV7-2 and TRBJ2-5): GAGVSQSPSNKVTEKGKDVELRCDPISGHTALYWYRQSLGQGLEFLIYFQGNSAPDKSGLPSDRFSAERTGGSVSTLTIQRTQQEDSAVYLCASSLVPETQYFGPGTRLLVL.

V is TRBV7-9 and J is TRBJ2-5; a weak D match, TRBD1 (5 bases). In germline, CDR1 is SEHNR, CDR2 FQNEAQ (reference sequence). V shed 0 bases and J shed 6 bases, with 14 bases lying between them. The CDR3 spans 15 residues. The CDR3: CASSLALTARQTQYF. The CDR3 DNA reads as TGTGCCAGCAGCTTAGCGCTGACAGCCCGGCAGACCCAGTACTTC. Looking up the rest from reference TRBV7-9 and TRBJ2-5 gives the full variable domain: DTGVSQNPRHKITKRGQNVTFRCDPISEHNRLYWYRQTLGQGPEFLTYFQNEAQLEKSRLLSDRFSAERPKGSFSTLEIQRTEQGDSAMYLCASSLALTARQTQYFGPGTRLLVL.

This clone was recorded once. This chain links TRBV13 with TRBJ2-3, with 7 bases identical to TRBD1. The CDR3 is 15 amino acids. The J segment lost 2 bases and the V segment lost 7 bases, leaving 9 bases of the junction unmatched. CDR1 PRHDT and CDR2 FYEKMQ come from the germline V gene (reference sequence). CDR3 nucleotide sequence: TGTGCCAGCACCTCAGACAGGGTTGCCACAGATACGCAGTATTTT. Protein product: CASTSDRVATDTQYF.

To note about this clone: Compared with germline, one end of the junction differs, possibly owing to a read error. CDR3 sequence (DNA): TGTGCCACCCGTGACAGGGCCACCTACGAGCAGTACTTC. Its translation: CATRDRATYEQYF. This sequence joins TRBV24-1 and TRBJ2-7, with 7 bases matching TRBD1. Looked up from germline, CDR1 is KGHDR and CDR2 is SFDVKD. The CDR3 extends over 13 amino acids.

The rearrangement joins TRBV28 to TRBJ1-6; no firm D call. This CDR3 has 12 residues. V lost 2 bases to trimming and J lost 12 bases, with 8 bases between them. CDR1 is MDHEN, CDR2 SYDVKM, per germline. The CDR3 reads CASSLPLVPLHF. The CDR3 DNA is TGTGCCAGCAGTTTACCCCTCGTACCCCTCCACTTT.

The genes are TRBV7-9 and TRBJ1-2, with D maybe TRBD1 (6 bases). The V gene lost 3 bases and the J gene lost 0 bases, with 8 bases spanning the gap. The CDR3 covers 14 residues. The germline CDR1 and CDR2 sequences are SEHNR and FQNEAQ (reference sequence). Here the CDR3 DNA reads TGTGCCAGCAGCTTGGGACAAACTAACTATGGCTACACCTTC. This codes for CASSLGQTNYGYTF. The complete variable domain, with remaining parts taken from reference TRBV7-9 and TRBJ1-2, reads DTGVSQNPRHKITKRGQNVTFRCDPISEHNRLYWYRQTLGQGPEFLTYFQNEAQLEKSRLLSDRFSAERPKGSFSTLEIQRTEQGDSAMYLCASSLGQTNYGYTFGSGTRLTVV.

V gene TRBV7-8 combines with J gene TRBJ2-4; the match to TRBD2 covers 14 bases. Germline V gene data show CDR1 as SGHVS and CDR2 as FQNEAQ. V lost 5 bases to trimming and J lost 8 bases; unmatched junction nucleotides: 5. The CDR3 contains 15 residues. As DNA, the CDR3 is TGTGCCAGCAGCAGGGGACTAGCGGGAGATGACATTCAGTACTTC. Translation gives CASSRGLAGDDIQYF.

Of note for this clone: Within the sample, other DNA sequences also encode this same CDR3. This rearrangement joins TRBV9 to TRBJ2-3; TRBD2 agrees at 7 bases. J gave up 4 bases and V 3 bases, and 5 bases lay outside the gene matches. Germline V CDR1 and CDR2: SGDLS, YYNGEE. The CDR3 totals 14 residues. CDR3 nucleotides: TGTGCCAGCAGCGCGGGCGGGGGACCAGATACGCAGTATTTT. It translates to CASSAGGGPDTQYF.